One sample yielded the 4 T cell receptor beta chains listed below, sequenced in a study of cytomegalovirus exposure and HLA in healthy donors. The PCR contained 60 Vbeta and 13 Jbeta primers. The method was immunoSEQ multiplex PCR; TCRdb's version includes in-frame clones alone and lacks a portion of them. Of more than 110,000 clones in the sample, almost 80% were seen once. Specimen: PBMCs. These receptors came from a man aged 18 to 35 in good health and CMV-seronegative.

This chain connects TRBV6-5 to TRBJ1-1, with no clear D. Germline V gene sequence: CDR1 MNHEY, CDR2 SVGAGI. The CDR3 length is 14 residues. V lost 0 bases and J lost 6, with 11 bases in between. The CDR3 is CASSYSGLAAEAFF. Written as DNA, the CDR3 is TGTGCCAGCAGTTACTCTGGTCTGGCAGCTGAAGCTTTCTTT.

The V gene is TRBV4-3, the J gene TRBJ2-7; 8 bases align to TRBD1. There are 16 residues in the CDR3. The ends lost 0 bases at V and 0 bases at J; junction bases unmatched: 4. Germline V CDR1 and CDR2: LGHNA, YSLEER. CDR3 loop: CASSQEAGQGSYEQYF. The CDR3, as DNA: TGCGCCAGCAGCCAAGAAGCTGGACAGGGCTCCTACGAGCAGTACTTC.

This clone was observed a few times. J is TRBJ1-6 and V is TRBV25-1, with 8 nucleotides matching TRBD1. Germline lookup yields CDR1 MGHDK and CDR2 SYGVNS. CDR3 length: 16 residues. The V segment lost 4 bases and the J segment 6 bases; nucleotides outside the gene matches: 8. CDR3 protein: CASSASGGWGNSPLHF. The CDR3 bases are TGTGCCAGCAGTGCCTCAGGGGGCTGGGGTAATTCACCCCTCCACTTT.

The rearrangement joins TRBV7-9 to TRBJ2-3; 8 nucleotides agree with TRBD1. Germline CDR1 and CDR2: SEHNR and FQNEAQ (reference sequence). V trimming: 5 bases; J trimming: 6 bases; junction bases outside the gene matches: 10. This CDR3 contains 15 residues. As DNA, the CDR3 is TGTGCCAGCAGCAGACCGCAGGGGGCGCCGGATACGCAGTATTTT. Translating gives CASSRPQGAPDTQYF.